This TCR beta chain was recovered during a study of blood T cell repertoires in COVID-19. Study in general: In each case, the material was cDNA or gDNA derived from T cells, B-cell-depleted T cells, or PBMCs.

Original data processing: Researchers report that nucleated cell counts were estimated from reference gene primer amplification. Only in-frame clones appear in the TCRdb table, and some are missing; sequencing was by immunoSEQ multiplex PCR. V, J and clone size are taken as reported in that table, and D and trimming were inferred from the DNA itself. The data show some 270,000 clones, around 93% seen once. This CDR3 has 14 amino acids. The germline CDR1 and CDR2 sequences are SGHAT and FQNNGV. V gave up 3 bases and J gave up 5 bases; unmatched junction bases: 5. In assigning cohorts, the study relied on participant-reported clinical history. Individuals in the exposed group had encountered a COVID-19 case within 2 weeks preceding study entry.

V and J are TRBV11-2 and TRBJ1-1; 8 nucleotides line up with TRBD1. The TCR sequence derives from a man aged 40-55 years who had been exposed to COVID-19. Sequencing input: PBMCs or T cells enriched from blood (not recorded which). The CDR3 region is CASSFTGGKTEAFF. In nucleotides, the CDR3 is TGTGCCAGCAGCTTTACAGGGGGGAAAACTGAAGCTTTCTTT.